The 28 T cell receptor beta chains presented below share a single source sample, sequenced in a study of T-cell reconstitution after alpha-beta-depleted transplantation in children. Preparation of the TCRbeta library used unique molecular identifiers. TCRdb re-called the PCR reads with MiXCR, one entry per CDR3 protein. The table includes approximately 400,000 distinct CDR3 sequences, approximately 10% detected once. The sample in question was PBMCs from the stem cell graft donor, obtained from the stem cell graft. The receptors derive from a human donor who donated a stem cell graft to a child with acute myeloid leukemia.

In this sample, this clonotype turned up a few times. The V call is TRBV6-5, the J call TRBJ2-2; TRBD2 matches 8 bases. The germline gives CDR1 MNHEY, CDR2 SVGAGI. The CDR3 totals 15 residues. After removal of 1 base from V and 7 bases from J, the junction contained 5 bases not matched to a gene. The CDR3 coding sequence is TGTGCCAGCAGTTACTTCGGGGGGGTCGGCGGGGAGCTGTTTTTT. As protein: CASSYFGGVGGELFF.

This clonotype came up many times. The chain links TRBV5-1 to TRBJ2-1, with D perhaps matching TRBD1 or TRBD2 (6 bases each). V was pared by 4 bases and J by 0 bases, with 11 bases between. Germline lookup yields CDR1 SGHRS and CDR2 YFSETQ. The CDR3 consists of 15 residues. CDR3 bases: TGCGCCAGCAGCGGAGGGGGGACCTCCTACAATGAGCAGTTCTTC. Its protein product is CASSGGGTSYNEQFF. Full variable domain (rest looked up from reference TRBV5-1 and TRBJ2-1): KAGVTQTPRYLIKTRGQQVTLSCSPISGHRSVSWYQQTPGQGLQFLFEYFSETQRNKGNFPGRFSGRQFSNSRSEMNVSTLELGDSALYLCASSGGGTSYNEQFFGPGTRLTVL.

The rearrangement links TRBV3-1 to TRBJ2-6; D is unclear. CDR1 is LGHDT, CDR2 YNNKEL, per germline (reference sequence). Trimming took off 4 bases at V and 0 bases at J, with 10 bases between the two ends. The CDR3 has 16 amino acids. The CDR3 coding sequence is TGTGCCAGCAGCCCGTACACAGTCTCTGGGGCCAACGTCCTGACTTTC. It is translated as CASSPYTVSGANVLTF.

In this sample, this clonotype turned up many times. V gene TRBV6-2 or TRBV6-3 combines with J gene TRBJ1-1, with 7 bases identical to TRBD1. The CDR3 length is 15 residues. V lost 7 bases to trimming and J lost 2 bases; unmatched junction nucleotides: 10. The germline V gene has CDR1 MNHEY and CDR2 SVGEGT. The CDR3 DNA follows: TGTGCCAGCACTATCGCCGGGACAGTTAACACTGAAGCTTTCTTT. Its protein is CASTIAGTVNTEAFF.

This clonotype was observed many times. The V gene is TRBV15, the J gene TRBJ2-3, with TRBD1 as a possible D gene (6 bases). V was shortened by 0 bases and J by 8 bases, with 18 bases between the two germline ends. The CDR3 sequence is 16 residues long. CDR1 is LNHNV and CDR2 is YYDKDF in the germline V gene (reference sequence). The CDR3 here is CATSRDLTGPIGTQYF. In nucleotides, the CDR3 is TGTGCCACCAGCAGAGATCTCACAGGGCCAATTGGTACGCAGTATTTT.

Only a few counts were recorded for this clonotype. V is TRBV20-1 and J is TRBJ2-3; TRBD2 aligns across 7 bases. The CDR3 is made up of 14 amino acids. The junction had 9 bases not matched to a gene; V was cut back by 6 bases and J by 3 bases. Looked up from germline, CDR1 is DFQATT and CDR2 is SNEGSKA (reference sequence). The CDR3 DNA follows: TGCAGTGCCATCAGAGCTAGCGGTACAGATACGCAGTATTTT. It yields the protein CSAIRASGTDTQYF.

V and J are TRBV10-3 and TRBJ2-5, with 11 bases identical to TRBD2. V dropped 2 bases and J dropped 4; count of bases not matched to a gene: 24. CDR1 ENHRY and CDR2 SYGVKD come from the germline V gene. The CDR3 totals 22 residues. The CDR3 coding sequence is TGTGCCATCAGTGAGCCCCCCCCGACAGCGTACCCATCTAGCGGGAGGAGAGAGACCCAGTACTTC. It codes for CAISEPPPTAYPSSGRRETQYF.

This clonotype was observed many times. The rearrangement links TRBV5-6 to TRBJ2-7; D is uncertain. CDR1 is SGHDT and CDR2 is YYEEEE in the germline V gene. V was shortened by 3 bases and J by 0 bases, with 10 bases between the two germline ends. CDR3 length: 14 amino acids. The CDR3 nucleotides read TGTGCCAGCAGCTACCCCGGGCCCTCCTACGAGCAGTACTTC. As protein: CASSYPGPSYEQYF.

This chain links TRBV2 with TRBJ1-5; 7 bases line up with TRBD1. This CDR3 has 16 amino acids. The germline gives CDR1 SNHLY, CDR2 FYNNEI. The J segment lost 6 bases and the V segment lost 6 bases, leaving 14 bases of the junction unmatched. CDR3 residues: CASSLTGVSDSQPQHF. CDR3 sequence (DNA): TGTGCCAGCAGCTTAACAGGGGTCTCAGACAGTCAGCCCCAGCATTTT.

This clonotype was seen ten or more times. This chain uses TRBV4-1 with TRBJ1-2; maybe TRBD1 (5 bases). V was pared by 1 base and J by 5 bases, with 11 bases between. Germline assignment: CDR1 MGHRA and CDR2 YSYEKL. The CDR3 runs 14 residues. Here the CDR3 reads CASSQAAGRYGYTF. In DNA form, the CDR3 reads TGCGCCAGCAGCCAAGCGGCAGGGCGGTATGGCTACACCTTC.

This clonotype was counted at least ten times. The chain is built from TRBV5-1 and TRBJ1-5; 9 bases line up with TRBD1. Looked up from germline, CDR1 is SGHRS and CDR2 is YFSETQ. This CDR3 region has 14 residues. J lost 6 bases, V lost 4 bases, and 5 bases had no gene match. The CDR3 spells CASSPDRGGQPQHF. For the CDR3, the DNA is TGCGCCAGCAGCCCGGACAGGGGAGGTCAGCCCCAGCATTTT.

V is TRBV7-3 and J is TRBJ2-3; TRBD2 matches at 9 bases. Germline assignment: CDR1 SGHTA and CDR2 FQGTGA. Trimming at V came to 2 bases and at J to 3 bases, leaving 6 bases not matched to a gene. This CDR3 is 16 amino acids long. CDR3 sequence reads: CASSLRISGSTDTQYF. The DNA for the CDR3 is TGTGCCAGCAGCTTACGTATTAGCGGGAGTACAGATACGCAGTATTTT.

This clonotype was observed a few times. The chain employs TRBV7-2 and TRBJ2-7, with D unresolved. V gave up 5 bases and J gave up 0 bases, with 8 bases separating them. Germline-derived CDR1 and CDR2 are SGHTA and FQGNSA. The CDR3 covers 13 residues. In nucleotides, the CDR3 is TGTGCCAGCAGCCCCCAAAGCTCCTACGAGCAGTACTTC. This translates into CASSPQSSYEQYF.

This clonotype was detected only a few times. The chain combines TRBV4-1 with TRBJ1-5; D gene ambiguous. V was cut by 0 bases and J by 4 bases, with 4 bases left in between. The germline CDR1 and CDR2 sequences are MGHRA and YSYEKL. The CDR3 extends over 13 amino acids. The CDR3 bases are TGCGCCAGCAGCCAAGACACGAATCAGCCCCAGCATTTT. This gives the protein CASSQDTNQPQHF.

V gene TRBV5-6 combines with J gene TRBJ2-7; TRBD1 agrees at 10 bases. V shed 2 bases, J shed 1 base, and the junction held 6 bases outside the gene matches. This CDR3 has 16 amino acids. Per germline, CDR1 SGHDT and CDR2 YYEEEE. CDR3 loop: CASSFTGTGVSYEQYF. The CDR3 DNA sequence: TGTGCCAGCAGCTTTACCGGGACAGGGGTTTCCTACGAGCAGTACTTC.

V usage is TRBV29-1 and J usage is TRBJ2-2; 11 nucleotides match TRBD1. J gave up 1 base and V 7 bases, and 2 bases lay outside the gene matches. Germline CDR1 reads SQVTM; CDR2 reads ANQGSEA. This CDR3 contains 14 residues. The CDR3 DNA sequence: TGCAGCGGGACAGGGGGCCTGAACACCGGGGAGCTGTTTTTT. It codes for CSGTGGLNTGELFF.

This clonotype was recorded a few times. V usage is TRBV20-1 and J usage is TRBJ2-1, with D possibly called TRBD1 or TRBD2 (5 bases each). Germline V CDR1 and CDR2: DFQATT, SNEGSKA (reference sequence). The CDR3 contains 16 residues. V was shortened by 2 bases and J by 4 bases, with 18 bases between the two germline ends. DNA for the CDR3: TGCAGTGCTAGACTTATTGGGACCCCCACTTACAATGAGCAGTTCTTC. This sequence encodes CSARLIGTPTYNEQFF.

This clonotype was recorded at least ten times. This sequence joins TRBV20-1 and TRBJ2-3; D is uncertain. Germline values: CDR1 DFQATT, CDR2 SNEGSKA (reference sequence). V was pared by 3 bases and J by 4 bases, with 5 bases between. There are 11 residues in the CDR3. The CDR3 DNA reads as TGCAGTGCTAGCGCCGCAGATACGCAGTATTTT. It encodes CSASAADTQYF.

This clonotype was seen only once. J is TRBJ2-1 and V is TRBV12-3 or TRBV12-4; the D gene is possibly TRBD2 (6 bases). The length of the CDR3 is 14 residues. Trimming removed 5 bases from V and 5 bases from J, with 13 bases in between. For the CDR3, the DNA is TGTGCCAGCAGTCCCAGGGACTTGAACAATGAGCAGTTCTTC. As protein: CASSPRDLNNEQFF.

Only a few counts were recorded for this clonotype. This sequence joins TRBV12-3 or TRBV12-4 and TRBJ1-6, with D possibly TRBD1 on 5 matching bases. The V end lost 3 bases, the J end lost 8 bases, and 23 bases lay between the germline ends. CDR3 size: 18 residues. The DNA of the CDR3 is TGTGCCAGCAGTTTTGGCGCAGGCGGTGGGGCGTCAGATTCACCCCTCCACTTT. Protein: CASSFGAGGGASDSPLHF.

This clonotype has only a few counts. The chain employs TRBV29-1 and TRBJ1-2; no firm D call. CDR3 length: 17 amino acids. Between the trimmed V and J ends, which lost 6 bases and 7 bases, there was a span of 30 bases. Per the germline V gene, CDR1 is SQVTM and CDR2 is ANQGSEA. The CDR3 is CSVQLNPDLMAQPGYTF. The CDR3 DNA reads TGCAGCGTCCAACTCAACCCAGACCTGATGGCCCAACCTGGCTACACCTTC.

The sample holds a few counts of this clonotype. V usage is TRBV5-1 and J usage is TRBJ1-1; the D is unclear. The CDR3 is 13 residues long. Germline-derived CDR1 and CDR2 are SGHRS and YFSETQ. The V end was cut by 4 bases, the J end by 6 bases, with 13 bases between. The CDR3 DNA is TGCGCCAGCAGCCCACAGTCAGACGCTGAAGCTTTCTTT. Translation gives CASSPQSDAEAFF.

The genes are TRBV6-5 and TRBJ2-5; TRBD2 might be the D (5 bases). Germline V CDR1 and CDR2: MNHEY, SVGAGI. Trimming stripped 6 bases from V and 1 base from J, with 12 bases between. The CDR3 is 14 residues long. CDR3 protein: CASSWAGLQETQYF. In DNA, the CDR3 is TGTGCCAGCAGCTGGGCGGGTCTCCAAGAGACCCAGTACTTC.

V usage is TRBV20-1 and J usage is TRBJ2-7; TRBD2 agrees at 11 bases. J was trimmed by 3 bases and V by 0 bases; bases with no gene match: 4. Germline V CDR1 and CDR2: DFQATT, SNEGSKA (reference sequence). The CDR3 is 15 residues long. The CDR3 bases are TGCAGTGCTAGAGACCCACTAGCGGGAGACTACGAGCAGTACTTC. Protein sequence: CSARDPLAGDYEQYF.

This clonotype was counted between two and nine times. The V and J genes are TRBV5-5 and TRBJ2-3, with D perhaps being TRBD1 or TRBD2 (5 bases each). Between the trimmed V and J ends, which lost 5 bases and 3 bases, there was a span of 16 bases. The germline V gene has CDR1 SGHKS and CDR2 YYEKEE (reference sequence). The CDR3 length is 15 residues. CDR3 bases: TGTGCCAGCAGTCGTAACCCGAGGGGTACAGATACGCAGTATTTT. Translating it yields CASSRNPRGTDTQYF.

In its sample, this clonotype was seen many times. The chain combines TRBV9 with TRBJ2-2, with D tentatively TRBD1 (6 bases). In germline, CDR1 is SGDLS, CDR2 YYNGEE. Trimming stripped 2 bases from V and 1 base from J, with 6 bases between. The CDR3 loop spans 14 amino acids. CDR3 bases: TGTGCCAGCAGCGTGGGACAGAACACCGGGGAGCTGTTTTTT. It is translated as CASSVGQNTGELFF.

The CDR3 DNA reads as TGTGCCTGGAGTTACGGTGAGCAGTTCTTC. Translation gives CAWSYGEQFF. This rearrangement joins TRBV30 to TRBJ2-1; unclear D gene. V was pared by 2 bases and J by 9 bases, with 5 bases between. From germline, CDR1 is GTSNPN and CDR2 SVGIG (reference sequence). The CDR3 is 10 residues long.

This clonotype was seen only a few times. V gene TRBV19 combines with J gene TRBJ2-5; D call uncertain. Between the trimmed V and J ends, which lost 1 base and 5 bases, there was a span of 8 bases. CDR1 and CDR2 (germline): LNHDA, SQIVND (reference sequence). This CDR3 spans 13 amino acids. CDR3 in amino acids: CASSIGTRETQYF. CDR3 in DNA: TGTGCCAGTAGTATAGGAACACGGGAGACCCAGTACTTC. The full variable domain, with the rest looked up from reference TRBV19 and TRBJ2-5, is DGGITQSPKYLFRKEGQNVTLSCEQNLNHDAMYWYRQDPGQGLRLIYYSQIVNDFQKGDIAEGYSVSREKKESFPLTVTSAQKNPTAFYLCASSIGTRETQYFGPGTRLLVL.